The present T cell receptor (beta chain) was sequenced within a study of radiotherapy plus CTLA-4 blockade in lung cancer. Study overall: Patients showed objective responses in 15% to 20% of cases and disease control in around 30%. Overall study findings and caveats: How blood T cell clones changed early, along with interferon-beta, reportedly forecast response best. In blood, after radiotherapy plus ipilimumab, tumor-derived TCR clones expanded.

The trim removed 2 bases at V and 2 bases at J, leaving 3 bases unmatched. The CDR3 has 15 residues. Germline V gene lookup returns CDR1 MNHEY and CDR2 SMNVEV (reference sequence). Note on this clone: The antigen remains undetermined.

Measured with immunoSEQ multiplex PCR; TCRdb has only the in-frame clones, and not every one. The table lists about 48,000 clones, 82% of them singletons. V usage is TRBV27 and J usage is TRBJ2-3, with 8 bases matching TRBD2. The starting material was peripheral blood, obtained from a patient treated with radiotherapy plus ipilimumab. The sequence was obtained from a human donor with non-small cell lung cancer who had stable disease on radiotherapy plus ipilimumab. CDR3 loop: CASSLAGRATDTQYF. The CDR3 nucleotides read TGTGCCAGCAGTTTAGCCGGGAGGGCCACAGATACGCAGTATTTT.